This TCR beta chain was sequenced during a study of tumor T cells in aggressive B-cell lymphoma. The repertoire was sequenced with immunoSEQ multiplex PCR; TCRdb's copy has only in-frame clones and lacks some. The table shows thousands of clones, with roughly four fifths occurring only once. Germline CDR1 MGHRA, CDR2 YSYEKL. The CDR3 spans 15 residues. V lost 0 bases and J 7 bases, leaving 13 bases between the germline ends. The origin of this receptor is an adult with diffuse large B cell lymphoma. Sample: tumor tissue. The chain recombines TRBV4-1 with TRBJ1-5; D gene uncertain. CDR3 nucleotide sequence: TGCGCCAGCAGCCAAGACTATCCCCAGGTCCAGCCCCAGCATTTT. Protein: CASSQDYPQVQPQHF.